The entry below gives a single TCR beta chain sequence along with its context. The antigen is not known. The data originate from a study of shared clonotypes between healthy human individuals. General study findings and limits: Collection of samples was limited to blood; tissue repertoires likely differ.

The CDR3 extends over 16 amino acids. J gave up 4 bases and V 6 bases, and 11 bases lay outside the gene matches. Per the germline V gene, CDR1 is MNHEY and CDR2 is SMNVEV (reference sequence). Sequencing used immunoSEQ multiplex PCR; TCRdb keeps in-frame clones, though not all of them. The repertoire holds about 2 million clones, with 90% to 95% as singletons. A split of CD4+ cells into CD45RA+ naive and CD45RA-negative memory subsets was performed. The sequenced sample consisted of naive CD4+ T cells sorted from blood. The subset was: CD45RA+ positively selected. The origin of this receptor is a man between 18 and 29 years old in good health. V gene TRBV27 combines with J gene TRBJ2-1; TRBD2 matches 8 bases. CDR3 sequence reads: CASRPFTGGGYNEQFF. The DNA of the CDR3 is TGTGCCAGCAGGCCCTTTACCGGGGGGGGATACAATGAGCAGTTCTTC.